A selection of T cell receptor beta chains follows, all from one sample in a study of blood T cell repertoires in COVID-19. Data came from immunoSEQ multiplex PCR; TCRdb stores just in-frame clones and leaves some out. This table holds approximately 350,000 clones, roughly 90% found once. The sample comprised peripheral blood. Receptors were obtained from a woman aged 70-85 years with COVID-19, enrolled during active disease. CDR3s include the opening cysteine and the closing phenylalanine or tryptophan. The D gene is left open where the match is weak. Size is stated for part of the rows, as once, few or many counts, or as a class when the clone is expanded.

d_call: TRBD2
v_call: TRBV24-1
j_call: TRBJ2-2
clone_size: NA
cdr3_nt: TGTGCCACCAGTGATCCCGGGACTAGCGGGGGTTTTACCGGGGAGCTGTTTTTT
cdr3_aa: CATSDPGTSGGFTGELFF

d_call: TRBD2
v_call: TRBV18
j_call: TRBJ2-5
clone_size: NA
cdr3_nt: TGTGCCAGCTCACCAAGCCGGAGCGGGGCATGGGAGACCCAGTACTTC
cdr3_aa: CASSPSRSGAWETQYF

d_call: NA
v_call: TRBV4-1
j_call: TRBJ2-3
clone_size: NA
cdr3_nt: TGCGCCAGCAGCCGCGTACAGGGCCGGGCAGATACGCAGTATTTT
cdr3_aa: CASSRVQGRADTQYF

d_call: NA
v_call: TRBV18
j_call: TRBJ1-2
clone_size: NA
cdr3_nt: TGTGCCAGCTCACCGATGACAGTTAACTATGGCTACACCTTC
cdr3_aa: CASSPMTVNYGYTF

d_call: NA
v_call: TRBV6-6
j_call: TRBJ1-1
clone_size: NA
cdr3_nt: TGTGCCAGCAGTTACCAGGGAGGGTGGAGGACTGAAGCTTTCTTT
cdr3_aa: CASSYQGGWRTEAFF

d_call: NA
v_call: TRBV12-5
j_call: TRBJ1-2
clone_size: NA
cdr3_nt: TGTGCTAGTGGTTTGTCGGGGGTTTCTGGCTACACCTTC
cdr3_aa: CASGLSGVSGYTF

d_call: NA
v_call: TRBV6-6
j_call: TRBJ1-4
clone_size: NA
cdr3_nt: TGTGCCAGCAGTTACGGTGGAGGGGATGAAAAACTGTTTTTT
cdr3_aa: CASSYGGGDEKLFF

d_call: TRBD2
v_call: TRBV2
j_call: TRBJ2-1
clone_size: NA
cdr3_nt: TGTGCCAGCAGTGAAAGCGAGCTAGCGGGGCCCAATGAGCAGTTCTTC
cdr3_aa: CASSESELAGPNEQFF

d_call: TRBD1
v_call: TRBV6-5
j_call: TRBJ1-5
clone_size: NA
cdr3_nt: TGTGCCAGCATCCGGGACAGGGATCAGCCCCAGCATTTT
cdr3_aa: CASIRDRDQPQHF

d_call: TRBD1
v_call: TRBV7-9
j_call: TRBJ1-5
clone_size: NA
cdr3_nt: TGTGCCAGCAGTCCGATTACAGGGGCGGTAAGCAATCAGCCCCAGCATTTT
cdr3_aa: CASSPITGAVSNQPQHF

d_call: TRBD1
v_call: TRBV5-6
j_call: TRBJ1-2
clone_size: NA
cdr3_nt: TGTGCCAGCAGCTGGGGACAGGCGGGATGGGGCTACACCTTC
cdr3_aa: CASSWGQAGWGYTF

d_call: NA
v_call: TRBV15
j_call: TRBJ2-1
clone_size: NA
cdr3_nt: TGTGCCACCAGCTTGGGGGCTAGGTCTTACAATGAGCAGTTCTTC
cdr3_aa: CATSLGARSYNEQFF

d_call: TRBD2
v_call: TRBV6-5
j_call: TRBJ2-1
clone_size: NA
cdr3_nt: TGTGCCAGCAGACTAGCGGGGGCCTTCTACAATGAGCAGTTCTTC
cdr3_aa: CASRLAGAFYNEQFF

d_call: TRBD1
v_call: TRBV24-1
j_call: TRBJ2-2
clone_size: once
cdr3_nt: TGTGCCACCAGTGATTTGCTAGGGGGCAGCACCGGGGAGCTGTTTTTT
cdr3_aa: CATSDLLGGSTGELFF

d_call: TRBD1
v_call: TRBV5-6
j_call: TRBJ1-2
clone_size: NA
cdr3_nt: TGTGCCAGCAGCCCGGCCACAGGGGATCGTTACTATGGCTACACCTTC
cdr3_aa: CASSPATGDRYYGYTF

d_call: NA
v_call: TRBV11-2
j_call: TRBJ1-2
clone_size: NA
cdr3_nt: TGTGCCAGCAGCCCGCCCGGCAGGGAAGGCTACACCTTC
cdr3_aa: CASSPPGREGYTF

d_call: NA
v_call: TRBV28
j_call: TRBJ2-7
clone_size: NA
cdr3_nt: TGTGCCAGCGAAAATGGGGGGACCTTCGAGCAGTACTTC
cdr3_aa: CASENGGTFEQYF

d_call: NA
v_call: TRBV2
j_call: TRBJ2-3
clone_size: NA
cdr3_nt: TGTGCCAGCAGTGCTAACCCCGTAGATACGCAGTATTTT
cdr3_aa: CASSANPVDTQYF

d_call: TRBD1
v_call: TRBV27
j_call: TRBJ2-4
clone_size: NA
cdr3_nt: TGTGCCAGCAGTTCCAGGGGGGCCAAAAACATTCAGTACTTC
cdr3_aa: CASSSRGAKNIQYF

d_call: TRBD1
v_call: TRBV2
j_call: TRBJ1-6
clone_size: NA
cdr3_nt: TGTGCCAGCAGTGTGGGAACAGGGGGTAATTCACCCCTCCACTTT
cdr3_aa: CASSVGTGGNSPLHF

d_call: NA
v_call: TRBV5-1
j_call: TRBJ1-1
clone_size: NA
cdr3_nt: TGCGCCAGCAGCCCGCGGGGGGGTGAGAACACTGAAGCTTTCTTT
cdr3_aa: CASSPRGGENTEAFF

d_call: TRBD1
v_call: TRBV2
j_call: TRBJ2-5
clone_size: NA
cdr3_nt: TGTGCCAGCAGTGGCCGGGACAGGGGTTGGGAGACCCAGTACTTC
cdr3_aa: CASSGRDRGWETQYF

d_call: NA
v_call: TRBV19
j_call: TRBJ1-1
clone_size: NA
cdr3_nt: TGTGCCAGTAGTCTAACGGGAGGGACTCCTTCTGAAGCTTTCTTT
cdr3_aa: CASSLTGGTPSEAFF

d_call: TRBD1
v_call: TRBV10-3
j_call: TRBJ1-5
clone_size: NA
cdr3_nt: TGTGCCATCAGTGAGTCGAAAAGGGGGACAGGGGGCAATCAGCCCCAGCATTTT
cdr3_aa: CAISESKRGTGGNQPQHF

d_call: NA
v_call: TRBV5-1
j_call: TRBJ2-2
clone_size: NA
cdr3_nt: TGCGCCAGCAGCGCCAGGGGTAACACCGGGGAGCTGTTTTTT
cdr3_aa: CASSARGNTGELFF

d_call: NA
v_call: TRBV19
j_call: TRBJ2-7
clone_size: NA
cdr3_nt: TGTGCCAGTAGTATCCGTGGACAAAGAAAAGGGCAGTACTTC
cdr3_aa: CASSIRGQRKGQYF

d_call: TRBD1
v_call: TRBV29-1
j_call: TRBJ2-7
clone_size: NA
cdr3_nt: TGCAGCGTTTTACCCGGACAGGGGGGGACCTACGAGCAGTACTTC
cdr3_aa: CSVLPGQGGTYEQYF

d_call: NA
v_call: TRBV12-3/TRBV12-4
j_call: TRBJ1-1
clone_size: NA
cdr3_nt: TGTGCCAGCAGTTTAGATATGAACACTGAAGCTTTCTTT
cdr3_aa: CASSLDMNTEAFF

d_call: NA
v_call: TRBV19
j_call: TRBJ1-5
clone_size: once
cdr3_nt: TGTGCCAGTAGTGCACAGGGCCCCAATCAGCCCCAGCATTTT
cdr3_aa: CASSAQGPNQPQHF

d_call: TRBD1
v_call: TRBV2
j_call: TRBJ1-1
clone_size: once
cdr3_nt: TGTGCCAGCAAAGGGGACAGGGGGCCTTCTGAAGCTTTCTTT
cdr3_aa: CASKGDRGPSEAFF

d_call: TRBD1
v_call: TRBV19
j_call: TRBJ1-6
clone_size: once
cdr3_nt: TGTGCCAGTAGTATCACAGGGGGAGGGTCACCCCTCCACTTT
cdr3_aa: CASSITGGGSPLHF

d_call: NA
v_call: TRBV19
j_call: TRBJ1-2
clone_size: NA
cdr3_nt: TGTGCCAGTAGTATAGTGGGTCGCCAGGGCGTGAACTATGGCTACACCTTC
cdr3_aa: CASSIVGRQGVNYGYTF

d_call: TRBD1
v_call: TRBV27
j_call: TRBJ1-6
clone_size: NA
cdr3_nt: TGTGCCAGCAGTCTGATGGGGACAGGGCTTGTTAGTTCACCCCTCCACTTT
cdr3_aa: CASSLMGTGLVSSPLHF

d_call: TRBD2
v_call: TRBV10-3
j_call: TRBJ2-7
clone_size: NA
cdr3_nt: TGTGCCATCAGTGAGTCGAAGCGGGGGACCTCCTACGAGCAGTACTTC
cdr3_aa: CAISESKRGTSYEQYF

d_call: NA
v_call: TRBV5-1
j_call: TRBJ1-1
clone_size: few
cdr3_nt: TGCGCCAGCAGCTTGGAGGGGGAGAACACTGAAGCTTTCTTT
cdr3_aa: CASSLEGENTEAFF

d_call: TRBD2
v_call: TRBV19
j_call: TRBJ2-2
clone_size: NA
cdr3_nt: TGTGCCAGTAGGCTAAGCGGGAAGGGTATCACCGGGGAGCTGTTTTTT
cdr3_aa: CASRLSGKGITGELFF

d_call: TRBD2
v_call: TRBV5-6
j_call: TRBJ2-3
clone_size: NA
cdr3_nt: TGTGCCAGCAGCCCGGGACTACTTAGCACAGATACGCAGTATTTT
cdr3_aa: CASSPGLLSTDTQYF

d_call: NA
v_call: TRBV19
j_call: TRBJ1-3
clone_size: NA
cdr3_nt: TGTGCCAGTAGTATAGCTCAGGCAACTGGAAACACCATATATTTT
cdr3_aa: CASSIAQATGNTIYF

d_call: TRBD2
v_call: TRBV5-6
j_call: TRBJ2-1
clone_size: NA
cdr3_nt: TGTGCCAGCAGCCAAATCGGACTAGCGGTCAATGAGCAGTTCTTC
cdr3_aa: CASSQIGLAVNEQFF